The sequence of this T cell receptor beta chain was determined in a study of T cells in Graves' hyperthyroidism and ophthalmopathy. Study results and caveats: A 13 V-J model separated ophthalmopathy from stable hyperthyroidism. Most thyroid clonotypes that were expanded above 0.001 also turned up in blood.

RNA transcripts were the template for amplifying TCR beta CDR3 regions. The TCR CDR3 first-round RT-PCR relied on the HTBI primer set. TCRdb redid the calling of the multiplex PCR reads with MiXCR, one entry per CDR3 protein. The sample has under 350,000 distinct CDR3 sequences, about 18% seen once; the top ten hold roughly 53%. There are many counts of this clonotype. Its antigen is not identified. J gave up 4 bases and V 4 bases, and 9 bases lay outside the gene matches. CDR3 length: 15 amino acids. Germline V gives CDR1 SEHNR, CDR2 FQNEAQ (reference sequence). More than 8.5 ml of fresh peripheral blood supplied the PBMCs.

The V call is TRBV7-9, the J call TRBJ1-2, with 7 bases that match TRBD1. The specimen was blood. The receptor was isolated from a woman aged 55-75 years with Graves' ophthalmopathy. The CDR3 loop is CASSSYLQGFYGYTF. Here the CDR3 DNA reads TGTGCCAGCAGCTCTTATTTACAGGGGTTCTATGGCTACACCTTC. Drawing the rest from reference TRBV7-9 and TRBJ1-2, the complete variable domain is DTGVSQNPRHKITKRGQNVTFRCDPISEHNRLYWYRQTLGQGPEFLTYFQNEAQLEKSRLLSDRFSAERPKGSFSTLEIQRTEQGDSAMYLCASSSYLQGFYGYTFGSGTRLTVV.